Listed below are T cell receptor beta chains from one sample, sequenced in a study of T-cell memory formation after mild COVID-19. From the 5' RACE reads, TCRdb called clonotypes with MiXCR, one entry per CDR3 protein. The sample lists hundreds of thousands of distinct CDR3 sequences; about 20% were seen once. The specimen sequenced was PBMCs or a T cell subset sorted from them (not recorded which). These receptors all stem from an adult woman who had mild COVID-19 (a few samples of this study predate the infection). Cell type and time point are not known. Both conserved end residues are part of each CDR3. The order of the fields is V gene, J gene, clone size, D gene, CDR3 DNA, CDR3 protein. A D gene is named only where the DNA matches it firmly. Clone size is given for some rows only: seen once, a few or many times, or a class if the clone is expanded.

V: TRBV18; J: TRBJ2-1; size: .; D: TRBD2; DNA: TGTGCCAGCTCACCACGTGTTGCGGGAGGAGGTGAGCAGTTCTTC; CDR3: CASSPRVAGGGEQFF
V: TRBV3-1; J: TRBJ2-3; size: many; D: TRBD2; DNA: TGTGCCAGCAGCCGCTTAGCGGGAGGGACCACAGATACGCAGTATTTT; CDR3: CASSRLAGGTTDTQYF
V: TRBV6-1; J: TRBJ1-1; size: .; D: .; DNA: TGTGCCAGCAGTGAACAAAGATCGCATCGTGGCGGCACTGAAGCTTTCTTT; CDR3: CASSEQRSHRGGTEAFF
V: TRBV25-1; J: TRBJ2-1; size: .; D: .; DNA: TGTGCCAGCAGTTCGACGATCGGGCTTCGCGGTTATGAGCAGTTCTTC; CDR3: CASSSTIGLRGYEQFF
V: TRBV7-8; J: TRBJ2-7; size: few; D: TRBD2; DNA: TGTGCCACGGGGGGCTCCTACGAGCAGTACTTC; CDR3: CATGGSYEQYF
V: TRBV12-3/TRBV12-4; J: TRBJ1-2; size: .; D: TRBD1; DNA: TGTGCCAGCCGGCAAGGGGGCGGATATGGCTACACCTTC; CDR3: CASRQGGGYGYTF
V: TRBV7-9; J: TRBJ1-2; size: few; D: .; DNA: TGTGCCAGCACCCCGGCGGTGGGGTTGAATAACTATGGCTACACCTTC; CDR3: CASTPAVGLNNYGYTF
V: TRBV12-3/TRBV12-4; J: TRBJ2-3; size: few; D: TRBD2; DNA: TGTGCCAGCAGTTTGTTAATAGCGGGAGGACCAGATACGCAGTATTTT; CDR3: CASSLLIAGGPDTQYF
V: TRBV20-1; J: TRBJ2-4; size: few; D: TRBD2; DNA: TGCAGTGCTAGCACTAGCGGGAGAATGAGGGCCAAAAACATTCAGTACTTC; CDR3: CSASTSGRMRAKNIQYF
V: TRBV7-2; J: TRBJ2-2; size: .; D: .; DNA: TGTGCCAGCAGCTATGGACTCGGCACCGGGGAGCTGTTTTTT; CDR3: CASSYGLGTGELFF
V: TRBV5-6; J: TRBJ1-6; size: few; D: .; DNA: TGTGCCAGCAGCTTGAGTAGGGGGTATTCACCCCTCCACTTT; CDR3: CASSLSRGYSPLHF